This TCR beta chain was captured in a study of T cell repertoires in cytomegalovirus infection. Turning to the study itself: CMV epitopes, recently identified HLA-C-restricted and well-studied HLA-B-restricted, were used. Public TCR beta signatures indicated both CMV infection and matching HLA type.

This clonotype was recorded at least ten times. Antigen specificity is unknown. Study observations and caveats: Summed frequency of public TCR beta families distinguished CMV carriers with the relevant HLA.

TCRdb reprocessed the reads with MiXCR, giving one entry per CDR3 protein. The sample shows some 900,000 distinct CDR3 sequences, about 31% of them seen only once. This clonotype was obtained from a human donor in good health (CMV status not recorded). Some clones in this sample may be carry-over from other donors' samples. This specimen was cultured CD8+ T cells from PBMCs, taken from culture after CMV antigen stimulation.

The CDR3, as DNA: TGTGCCAGCAGCCCCGGGACCCAAGAGACCCAGTACTTC. Translating it yields CASSPGTQETQYF. This sequence joins TRBV7-9 and TRBJ2-5; either TRBD1 or TRBD2 may fit D (5 bases each). From germline, CDR1 is SEHNR and CDR2 FQNEAQ (reference sequence). The CDR3 has 13 amino acids. Trimming pared 5 bases from V and 1 base from J, leaving 8 bases between.